This entry lists 19 T cell receptor beta chains sequenced from one sample in a study of T cell responses to AZD1222 COVID-19 vaccine. Measured with immunoSEQ multiplex PCR; TCRdb has only the in-frame clones, and not every one. This sample has 150,000 to 200,000 clones, with 90% to 95% found just once. The material was peripheral blood, obtained on day 0 of AZD1222 vaccination. Source of these receptors: an adult in good health.

This chain links TRBV19 with TRBJ2-3; D possibly uses TRBD1 or TRBD2 (5 bases each). The CDR3 loop spans 15 amino acids. Germline CDR1 LNHDA, CDR2 SQIVND (reference sequence). V shed 3 bases and J shed 2 bases, with 12 bases lying between them. The CDR3 region is CASSIHTGTTDTQYF. The CDR3 DNA follows: TGTGCCAGTAGTATTCATACGGGGACCACAGATACGCAGTATTTT.

The chain joins TRBV28 to TRBJ2-1; TRBD2 agrees at 7 bases. The CDR3 extends over 13 amino acids. Germline assignment: CDR1 MDHEN and CDR2 SYDVKM. V was pared by 6 bases and J by 6 bases, with 5 bases of the junction left unmatched. The CDR3 DNA follows: TGTGCCAGCAGGATCGCTAGCGGCAATGAGCAGTTCTTC. Protein sequence: CASRIASGNEQFF. Full variable domain (remainder filled in from reference TRBV28 and TRBJ2-1): DVKVTQSSRYLVKRTGEKVFLECVQDMDHENMFWYRQDPGLGLRLIYFSYDVKMKEKGDIPEGYSVSREKKERFSLILESASTNQTSMYLCASRIASGNEQFFGPGTRLTVL.

V and J are TRBV28 and TRBJ1-5; D gene uncertain. CDR3 length: 16 amino acids. Per germline, CDR1 MDHEN and CDR2 SYDVKM. Trimming shortened V by 5 bases and J by 3 bases, and 17 bases separated the two germline ends. The CDR3 DNA reads as TGTGCCAGCAGTCCCACGCGATGGTACCACAATCAGCCCCAGCATTTT. Protein product: CASSPTRWYHNQPQHF.

This clone has only a few counts. This chain connects TRBV2 to TRBJ1-2, with D maybe TRBD1 (6 bases). Germline assignment: CDR1 SNHLY and CDR2 FYNNEI. Between the trimmed V and J ends, which lost 6 bases and 3 bases, there was a span of 11 bases. The CDR3 sequence is 13 residues long. The CDR3 loop is CASRARGHYGYTF. DNA of the CDR3: TGTGCCAGCAGAGCTCGGGGGCACTATGGCTACACCTTC.

This rearrangement joins TRBV12-5 to TRBJ2-1, with TRBD2 identical over 14 bases. CDR3 length: 17 amino acids. Germline CDR1 is LGHNT and CDR2 is FRNRAP. Germline trimming cut 6 bases from V and 4 bases from J; bases unmatched to any gene: 8. CDR3 in DNA: TGTGCTAGTGGCCCGGGACTAGCGGGAGAGGTATACAATGAGCAGTTCTTC. This gives the protein CASGPGLAGEVYNEQFF.

The rearrangement links TRBV18 to TRBJ1-2, with 10 bases matching TRBD1. Germline V gene sequence: CDR1 KGHSH, CDR2 LQKENI. The V and J ends lost 2 bases and 2 bases, in that order; junction bases with no gene match: 5. The CDR3 contains 16 residues. This CDR3 reads CASSPRDRGSNYGYTF. The DNA of the CDR3 is TGTGCCAGCTCACCAAGGGACAGGGGTAGCAACTATGGCTACACCTTC. The entire variable domain, with the rest obtained from reference TRBV18 and TRBJ1-2, is as follows: NAGVMQNPRHLVRRRGQEARLRCSPMKGHSHVYWYRQLPEEGLKFMVYLQKENIIDESGMPKERFSAEFPKEGPSILRIQQVVRGDSAAYFCASSPRDRGSNYGYTFGSGTRLTVV.

The sample holds one count of this clone. The gene calls are TRBV29-1 and TRBJ2-1, with a possible D match to TRBD2 (5 bases). The CDR3 runs 13 residues. CDR1 and CDR2 (germline): SQVTM, ANQGSEA. The ends were cut back, 7 bases at V and 6 bases at J, with 16 bases in the middle. CDR3 protein: CSGESGGVNEQFF. The CDR3 nucleotides are TGCAGCGGGGAAAGCGGTGGGGTCAATGAGCAGTTCTTC.

In DNA form, the CDR3 reads TGTGCCAGCAGCCAAGAGGGTACAGAGGCTCAGCCCCAGCATTTT. Encoded protein: CASSQEGTEAQPQHF. The chain employs TRBV4-2 and TRBJ1-5, with unresolved D. Trimming took off 0 bases at V and 6 bases at J, with 12 bases between the two ends. Germline lookup yields CDR1 LGHNA and CDR2 YNFKEQ. This CDR3 region has 15 residues.

The rearrangement uses TRBV28 and TRBJ2-7; D ambiguous. Germline V gene sequence: CDR1 MDHEN, CDR2 SYDVKM. The germline V and J ends were trimmed by 4 bases and 0 bases, with 10 bases remaining between them. The length of the CDR3 is 14 residues. In nucleotides, the CDR3 is TGTGCCAGCAGTTCTGGGCTGGTCTCCTACGAGCAGTACTTC. Its protein product is CASSSGLVSYEQYF. Drawing the rest from reference TRBV28 and TRBJ2-7, the complete variable domain is DVKVTQSSRYLVKRTGEKVFLECVQDMDHENMFWYRQDPGLGLRLIYFSYDVKMKEKGDIPEGYSVSREKKERFSLILESASTNQTSMYLCASSSGLVSYEQYFGPGTRLTVT.

V and J are TRBV5-4 and TRBJ1-1, with D unresolved. The ends were cut back, 3 bases at V and 4 bases at J, with 19 bases in the middle. CDR1 is SGHNT, CDR2 YYREEE, per germline (reference sequence). The CDR3 length is 16 residues. CDR3 residues: CASSSTSLSTATEAFF. The DNA for the CDR3 is TGTGCCAGCAGCTCTACCTCCCTATCAACAGCCACTGAAGCTTTCTTT. Filled out from reference TRBV5-4 and TRBJ1-1, the complete variable domain reads ETGVTQSPTHLIKTRGQQVTLRCSSQSGHNTVSWYQQALGQGPQFIFQYYREEENGRGNFPPRFSGLQFPNYSSELNVNALELDDSALYLCASSSTSLSTATEAFFGQGTRLTVV.

V gene TRBV2 combines with J gene TRBJ2-3, with TRBD2 identical over 8 bases. The length of the CDR3 is 14 residues. The germline V gene encodes CDR1 SNHLY and CDR2 FYNNEI. V trimming: 8 bases; J trimming: 3 bases; junction bases outside the gene matches: 7. The DNA of the CDR3 is TGTGCCAGCCGGGGGACTAGGAGGACAGATACGCAGTATTTT. This sequence encodes CASRGTRRTDTQYF.

The rearrangement joins TRBV27 to TRBJ1-2; D gene ambiguous. CDR1 is MNHEY and CDR2 is SMNVEV in the germline V gene (reference sequence). The V end lost 7 bases, the J end lost 0 bases, and 15 bases lay between the germline ends. The CDR3 is made up of 15 amino acids. For the CDR3, the DNA is TGTGCCAGCAAAGGGCAGGCTTTCACTAACTATGGCTACACCTTC. Translated, it gives CASKGQAFTNYGYTF.

The CDR3 is CASTPGSSYNEQFF. As DNA, the CDR3 is TGTGCCAGCACCCCAGGAAGCTCCTACAATGAGCAGTTCTTC. The chain carries TRBV6-5 and TRBJ2-1; D is ambiguous. The CDR3 has 14 amino acids. V dropped 7 bases and J dropped 0 bases, with 10 bases sitting between them. Germline V gives CDR1 MNHEY, CDR2 SVGAGI.

The chain employs TRBV2 and TRBJ1-3; D is possibly TRBD1 (5 bases). This CDR3 has 17 amino acids. The germline V and J ends were trimmed by 6 bases and 0 bases, with 18 bases remaining between them. Germline values: CDR1 SNHLY, CDR2 FYNNEI. CDR3 sequence (DNA): TGTGCCAGCAGCTCGACCGGGACGGCCGTCTCTGGAAACACCATATATTTT. Translated: CASSSTGTAVSGNTIYF.

The chain couples TRBV4-1 to TRBJ1-2; 12 nucleotides line up with TRBD1. The germline CDR1 and CDR2 sequences are MGHRA and YSYEKL. V shed 0 bases, J shed 7 bases, and the junction held 9 bases outside the gene matches. The CDR3 consists of 17 residues. The CDR3 nucleotides read TGCGCCAGCAGCCAAGAGCCCCGGGACAGGGGGCGCGCTGGCTACACCTTC. Translated, it gives CASSQEPRDRGRAGYTF.

This clone is a singleton in its sample. The chain uses TRBV19 and TRBJ2-1; unclear D gene. The CDR3 sequence is 15 residues long. Trimming removed 2 bases from V and 6 bases from J, with 14 bases in between. Germline V CDR1 and CDR2: LNHDA, SQIVND (reference sequence). The CDR3 sequence is CASSISASLGNEQFF. The CDR3 nucleotides read TGTGCCAGTAGTATAAGCGCTAGTCTGGGCAATGAGCAGTTCTTC.

The chain is built from TRBV5-1 and TRBJ1-5; D is uncertain. V gave up 0 bases and J gave up 6 bases, with 7 bases separating them. The germline CDR1 and CDR2 sequences are SGHRS and YFSETQ. The CDR3 has 13 amino acids. The CDR3 sequence: CASSLEGSQPQHF. CDR3 sequence (DNA): TGCGCCAGCAGCTTGGAAGGGAGTCAGCCCCAGCATTTT.

The chain links TRBV28 to TRBJ1-5; no clear D gene. CDR1 and CDR2 (germline): MDHEN, SYDVKM. V was clipped by 8 bases and J by 5 bases, with 10 bases between them. This CDR3 region has 12 residues. The CDR3 coding sequence is TGTGCCAGCCGCCCCTCAGATCAGCCCCAGCATTTT. This codes for CASRPSDQPQHF. Based on the CDR3 plus reference TRBV28 and TRBJ1-5, the full variable domain is DVKVTQSSRYLVKRTGEKVFLECVQDMDHENMFWYRQDPGLGLRLIYFSYDVKMKEKGDIPEGYSVSREKKERFSLILESASTNQTSMYLCASRPSDQPQHFGDGTRLSIL.

This rearrangement joins TRBV5-8 to TRBJ1-1; no firm D call. The ends were cut back, 0 bases at V and 5 bases at J, with 5 bases in the middle. The CDR3 is 12 residues long. Germline V gene sequence: CDR1 SGHTS, CDR2 YDEGEE. The CDR3 here is CASSLGRTEAFF. As DNA, the CDR3 is TGTGCCAGCAGCTTGGGAAGGACTGAAGCTTTCTTT.